This is a list of T cell receptor beta chains from one sample in a study of response to subunit inactivated influenza vaccine. TCRdb ran MiXCR on the RT-PCR reads and lists one entry per CDR3 protein. This sample has hundreds of thousands of distinct CDR3 sequences, with roughly 18% found just once. Sequenced here: PBMCs from blood, sampled around 5 days after vaccination. The receptors were gathered from a man aged 50-60 years who received an inactivated influenza vaccine. Each CDR3 is given with its conserved first and last residue. A D gene is named only where the DNA matches it firmly. Clone sizes are given selectively: once, few, many, or a class where the clone is expanded.

size: -; J: TRBJ2-7; D: TRBD1; V: TRBV14; DNA: TGTGCCAGCAGTCCCCGGGACAGGGACTACGAGCAGTACTTC; CDR3: CASSPRDRDYEQYF
size: few; J: TRBJ2-3; D: -; V: TRBV7-9; DNA: TGTGCCAGCAGCTTCTCTACTAGCACAGATACGCAGTATTTT; CDR3: CASSFSTSTDTQYF
size: -; J: TRBJ2-7; D: -; V: TRBV6-2/TRBV6-3; DNA: TGTGCCAGCAGTTACTCGTCCCCCCTCGAGCAGTACTTC; CDR3: CASSYSSPLEQYF
size: few; J: TRBJ2-1; D: TRBD2; V: TRBV5-1; DNA: TGCGCCAGCAGCTTGGTCCCTAGCGGGAGTCTCTCCTACAATGAGCAGTTCTTC; CDR3: CASSLVPSGSLSYNEQFF
size: -; J: TRBJ2-2; D: TRBD1; V: TRBV2; DNA: TGTGCCAGCAGGACGACAGGGTTAAGCACCGGGGAGCTGTTTTTT; CDR3: CASRTTGLSTGELFF
size: -; J: TRBJ1-1; D: TRBD1; V: TRBV7-9; DNA: TGTGCCAGCAGCAGCAGGGACAGGGTAGGGACTGAAGCTTTCTTT; CDR3: CASSSRDRVGTEAFF
size: -; J: TRBJ2-5; D: TRBD1; V: TRBV6-2/TRBV6-3; DNA: TGTGCCTCAGACAGGGGTCAAGAGACCCAGTACTTC; CDR3: CASDRGQETQYF
size: -; J: TRBJ2-7; D: -; V: TRBV11-2; DNA: TGTGCCAGCAGCTTGGGGGGAAGAGGAGGGCTGGGTGAGCAGTACTTC; CDR3: CASSLGGRGGLGEQYF
size: -; J: TRBJ2-7; D: -; V: TRBV6-5; DNA: TGTGCCAGCAGTTACTCGCCGGGCCAAACCTACGAGCAGTACTTC; CDR3: CASSYSPGQTYEQYF
size: -; J: TRBJ2-4; D: -; V: TRBV12-3/TRBV12-4; DNA: TGTGCCAGCAGTCCCCGGGGGGCAGGGAATATAGCCAAAAACATTCAGTACTTC; CDR3: CASSPRGAGNIAKNIQYF
size: -; J: TRBJ2-5; D: -; V: TRBV6-5; DNA: TGTGCCAGCAGTTACGCTACAGGGGGAGGGGGAGAGACCCAGTACTTC; CDR3: CASSYATGGGGETQYF
size: few; J: TRBJ2-7; D: -; V: TRBV7-9; DNA: TGTGCCAGCAGCTTAGAATCGCCCGCTACGGAGCAGTACTTC; CDR3: CASSLESPATEQYF
size: many; J: TRBJ2-7; D: -; V: TRBV10-3; DNA: TGTGCCATCAGTGTTTCTAGAGAATACGAGCAGTACTTC; CDR3: CAISVSREYEQYF
size: -; J: TRBJ2-1; D: -; V: TRBV3-1; DNA: TGTGCCAGCAGCGCAGGAGGGGTCCATGAGCAGTTCTTC; CDR3: CASSAGGVHEQFF
size: few; J: TRBJ2-1; D: TRBD2; V: TRBV6-2/TRBV6-3; DNA: TGTGCCAGCAGACACACGATCCAGACTAGCGGGGGGAGATACAATGAGCAGTTCTTC; CDR3: CASRHTIQTSGGRYNEQFF